This T cell receptor (beta chain) was identified during a study of blood T cell repertoires in COVID-19. CDR3 length equals 16 residues. Germline V gene sequence: CDR1 SNHLY, CDR2 FYNNEI. The germline V and J ends were trimmed by 6 bases and 2 bases, with 17 bases remaining between them. Original methodology: Nucleated cell counts were estimated from reference gene primer amplification. Libraries were prepared by immunoSEQ multiplex PCR; TCRdb keeps only in-frame clonotypes and omits some of them. V, J and clone size reflect that table, while D and trimming were determined from the DNA. This sample has 650,000 to 800,000 clones, with 85% to 90% found just once.

This TCR derives from a woman in her late teens or twenties with acute or convalescent COVID-19. V is TRBV2 and J is TRBJ1-5; perhaps TRBD1 as D (6 bases). Material for sequencing was peripheral blood. The CDR3: CASSVGQLRGNQPQHF. CDR3 nucleotide sequence: TGTGCCAGCAGCGTCGGACAGCTAAGGGGCAATCAGCCCCAGCATTTT.